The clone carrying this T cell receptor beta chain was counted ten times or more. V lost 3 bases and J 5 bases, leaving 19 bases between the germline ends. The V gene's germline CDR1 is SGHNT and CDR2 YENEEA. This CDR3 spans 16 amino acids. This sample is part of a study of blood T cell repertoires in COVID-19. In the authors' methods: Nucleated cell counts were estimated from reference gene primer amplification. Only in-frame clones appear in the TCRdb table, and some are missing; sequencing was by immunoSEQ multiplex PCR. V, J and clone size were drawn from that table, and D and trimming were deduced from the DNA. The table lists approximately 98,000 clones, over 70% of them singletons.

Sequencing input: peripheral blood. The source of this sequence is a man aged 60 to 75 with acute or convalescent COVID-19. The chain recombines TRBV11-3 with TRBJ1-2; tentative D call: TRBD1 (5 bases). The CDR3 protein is CASSLEGRGGQYGYTF. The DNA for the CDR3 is TGTGCCAGCAGCTTGGAGGGACGGGGCGGGCAGTATGGCTACACCTTC.